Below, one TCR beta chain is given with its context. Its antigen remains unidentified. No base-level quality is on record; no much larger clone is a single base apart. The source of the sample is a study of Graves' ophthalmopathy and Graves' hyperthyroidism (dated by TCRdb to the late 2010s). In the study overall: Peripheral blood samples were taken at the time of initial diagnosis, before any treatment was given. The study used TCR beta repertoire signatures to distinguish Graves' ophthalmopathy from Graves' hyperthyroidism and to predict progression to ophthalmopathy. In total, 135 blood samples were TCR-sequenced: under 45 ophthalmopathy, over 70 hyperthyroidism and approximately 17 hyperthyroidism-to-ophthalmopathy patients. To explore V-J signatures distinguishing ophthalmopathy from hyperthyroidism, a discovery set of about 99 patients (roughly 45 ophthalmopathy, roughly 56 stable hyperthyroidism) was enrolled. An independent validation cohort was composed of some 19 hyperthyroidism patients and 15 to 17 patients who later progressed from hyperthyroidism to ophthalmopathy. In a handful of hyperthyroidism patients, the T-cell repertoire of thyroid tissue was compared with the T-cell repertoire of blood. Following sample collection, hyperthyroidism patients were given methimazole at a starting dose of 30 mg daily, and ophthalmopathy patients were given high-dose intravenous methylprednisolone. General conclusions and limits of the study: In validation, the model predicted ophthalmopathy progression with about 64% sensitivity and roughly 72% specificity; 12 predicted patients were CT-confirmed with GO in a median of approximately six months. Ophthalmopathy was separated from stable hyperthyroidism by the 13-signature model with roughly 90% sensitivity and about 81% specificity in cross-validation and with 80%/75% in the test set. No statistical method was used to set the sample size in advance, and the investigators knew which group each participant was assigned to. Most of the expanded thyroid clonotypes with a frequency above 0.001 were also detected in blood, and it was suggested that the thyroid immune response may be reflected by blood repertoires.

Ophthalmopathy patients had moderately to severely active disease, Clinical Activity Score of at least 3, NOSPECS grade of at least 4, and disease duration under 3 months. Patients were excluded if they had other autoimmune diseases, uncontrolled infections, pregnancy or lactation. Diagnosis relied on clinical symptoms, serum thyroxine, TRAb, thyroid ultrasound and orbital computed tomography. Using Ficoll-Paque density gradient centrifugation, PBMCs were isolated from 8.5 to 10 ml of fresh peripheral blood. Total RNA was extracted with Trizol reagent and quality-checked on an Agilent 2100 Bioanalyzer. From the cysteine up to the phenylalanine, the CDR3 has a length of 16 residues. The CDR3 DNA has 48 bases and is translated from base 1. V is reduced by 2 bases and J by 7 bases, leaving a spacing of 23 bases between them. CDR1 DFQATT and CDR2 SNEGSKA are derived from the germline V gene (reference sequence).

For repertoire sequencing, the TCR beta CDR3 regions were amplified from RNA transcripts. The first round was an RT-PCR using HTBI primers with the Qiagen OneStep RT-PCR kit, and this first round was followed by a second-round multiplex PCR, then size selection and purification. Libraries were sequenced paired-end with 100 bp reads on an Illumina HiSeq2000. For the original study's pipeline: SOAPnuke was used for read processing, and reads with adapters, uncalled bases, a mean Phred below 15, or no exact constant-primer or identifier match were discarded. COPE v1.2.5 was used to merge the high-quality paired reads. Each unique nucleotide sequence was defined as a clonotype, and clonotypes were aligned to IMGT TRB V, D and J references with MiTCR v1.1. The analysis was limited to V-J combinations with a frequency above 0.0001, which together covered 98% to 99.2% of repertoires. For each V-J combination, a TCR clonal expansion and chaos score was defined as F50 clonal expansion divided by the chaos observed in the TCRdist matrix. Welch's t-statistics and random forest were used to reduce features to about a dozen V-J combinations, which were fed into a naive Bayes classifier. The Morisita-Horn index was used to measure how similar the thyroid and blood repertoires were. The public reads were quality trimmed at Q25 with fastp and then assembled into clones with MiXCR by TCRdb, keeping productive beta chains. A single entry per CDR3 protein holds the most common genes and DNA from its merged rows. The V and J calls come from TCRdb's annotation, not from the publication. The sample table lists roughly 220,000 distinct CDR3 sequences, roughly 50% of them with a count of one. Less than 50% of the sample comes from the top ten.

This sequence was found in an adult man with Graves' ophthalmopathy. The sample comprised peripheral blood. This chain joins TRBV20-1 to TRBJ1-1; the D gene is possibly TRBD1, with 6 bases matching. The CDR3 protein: CSARPDTKLSDSEAFF. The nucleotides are TGCAGTGCTAGACCAGACACGAAATTATCGGACAGTGAAGCTTTCTTT.